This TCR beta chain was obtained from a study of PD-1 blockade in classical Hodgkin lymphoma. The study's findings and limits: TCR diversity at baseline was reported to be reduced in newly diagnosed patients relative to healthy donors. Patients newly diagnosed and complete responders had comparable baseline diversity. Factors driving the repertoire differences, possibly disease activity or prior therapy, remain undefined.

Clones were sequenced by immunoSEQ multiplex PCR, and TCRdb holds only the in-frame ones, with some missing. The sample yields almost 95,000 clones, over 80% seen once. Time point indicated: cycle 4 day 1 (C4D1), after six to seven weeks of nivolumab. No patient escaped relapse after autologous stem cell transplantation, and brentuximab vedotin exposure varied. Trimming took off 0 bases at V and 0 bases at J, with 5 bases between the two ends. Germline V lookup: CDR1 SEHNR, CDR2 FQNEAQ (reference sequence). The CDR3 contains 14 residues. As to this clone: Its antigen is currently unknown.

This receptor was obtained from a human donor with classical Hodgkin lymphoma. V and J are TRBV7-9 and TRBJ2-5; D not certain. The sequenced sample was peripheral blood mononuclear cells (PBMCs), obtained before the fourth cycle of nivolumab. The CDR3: CASSLAEYQETQYF. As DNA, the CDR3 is TGTGCCAGCAGCTTAGCTGAATACCAAGAGACCCAGTACTTC. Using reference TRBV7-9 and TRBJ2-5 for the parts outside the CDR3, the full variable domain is DTGVSQNPRHKITKRGQNVTFRCDPISEHNRLYWYRQTLGQGPEFLTYFQNEAQLEKSRLLSDRFSAERPKGSFSTLEIQRTEQGDSAMYLCASSLAEYQETQYFGPGTRLLVL.